This TCR beta chain was captured by sequencing in a study of T cell responses to AZD1222 COVID-19 vaccine. Study overall: Second-dose intervals of approximately 4 or approximately 12 weeks were pooled.

General study points: As reported, nearly half of all spike-specific TCRs target variant regions that are unmutated. The donor cohort was predominantly white British with a female majority, and clonal diversity may have been underestimated. Distributed over spike, vaccine-associated CD4 TCRs predominated at 160-218 and 743-854.

V was cut by 0 bases and J by 1 base, with 18 bases left in between. CDR1 and CDR2 from the germline V gene are LGHNA and YNFKEQ. The CDR3 has 18 residues. Generated by immunoSEQ multiplex PCR, the TCRdb table keeps only in-frame clones and is missing some. The sample yields 120,000 to 150,000 clones, about 87% seen once. With regard to this clone: Its specificity is not known.

This chain uses TRBV4-2 with TRBJ2-5; the D gene could be TRBD1 or TRBD2 (5 bases each). Sample: peripheral blood, taken on day 0 of AZD1222 vaccination. This receptor was identified in an adult in good health. The DNA for the CDR3 is TGTGCCAGCAGCCAAGAGCTGGGGGTAGAGGGCCCCCAAGAGACCCAGTACTTC. Its translation is CASSQELGVEGPQETQYF.